This T cell receptor beta chain was recorded in a study of blood T cell repertoires in COVID-19 (dated by TCRdb to about 2020). Concerning the study at large: The collaborator samples originated in the United States, Italy and Spain and spanned the acute and convalescent phases of COVID-19. The material from the prospective study consisted of cDNA or gDNA derived from T cells, B-cell-depleted T cells, or PBMCs. Subjects who had been exposed to COVID-19, were actively infected with it, or had recovered from it provided the deeply sampled blood TCRbeta repertoires that made up the dataset. The repertoires were released in a freely available public database meant as a resource for research on the immune response to SARS-CoV-2. Samples came from the ongoing ImmuneRACE study (first 160 participants) plus 1,254 subjects from 6 global collaborators. Sample metadata almost always included a de-identified subject ID, COVID-19 status, age in years and sex. HLA class I and class II types, where available, came from metadata supplied by the sample provider rather than from assay-based typing.

The immunoSEQ Assay, a bias-controlled multiplex PCR, was used to amplify TCRbeta CDR3 regions from genomic DNA. The authors' analysis ran thus. Nucleated cell counts per sample were estimated from amplification of reference gene primers within the assay. To quantify the absolute abundance of each unique TCRbeta CDR3 rearrangement, sequence reads were collapsed and filtered. For each sample, productive Simpson clonality was calculated as the square root of Simpson's diversity index over productive rearrangements. In TCRdb, the immuneACCESS table is reduced to in-frame sequences with V and J assigned. These tables do not hold every clone; where another copy was compared, an unresolved V gene accounts for under half, and the others remain unexplained. V, J and clone size reflect that table, while D and trimming were determined from the DNA. The sample records approximately 100,000 clones, 80% of which are singletons. 4% to 5.5% of the sample comes from the top ten.

V is trimmed back by 2 bases and J by 3 bases, and the junction contains 4 bases that no gene match accounts for. There are 15 amino acids in the CDR3, from cysteine to phenylalanine inclusive. Only CDR3 DNA remains: 45 bases, in frame from the first base. CDR1 and CDR2, per the germline V gene, are LGHNA and YSLEER. Points on this clone: Its antigen remains undetermined. The input lacks base qualities; no much larger clone sits a single base away.

Collaborating institutions collected whole blood in K2EDTA tubes following their own protocols. Collaborator samples were shipped for TCRbeta analysis as frozen whole blood, isolated PBMCs, or DNA extracted from either sample type. Broader findings and caveats from the paper: How much clinical and demographic metadata was included differed by source and by participant, and the metadata was provided uncurated.

The sequencing sample was made of peripheral blood. This TCR came from a human donor in a cohort sampled during active or convalescent COVID-19. The V and J genes are TRBV4-3 and TRBJ1-3; a stretch of 7 junction bases matches TRBD1. The DNA is TGCGCCAGCAGCCAACGGACAGGACGTGGAAACACCATATATTTT. It is translated as CASSQRTGRGNTIYF.